Shown below are 15 T cell receptor beta chains from a single sample sequenced in a study of beta chain features in type 1 diabetes. As every portion of the isolated RNA was reverse transcribed, the sequencing read expressed TCRB transcripts. Sequenced by immunoSEQ multiplex PCR; TCRdb stores in-frame clones only, minus some. The profile shows a few hundred thousand clones, less than 35% of them singletons. Source material: central memory CD4+ T cells from blood. These receptors were collected from a man aged 30 to 45 in good health.

This clone turned up a few times. The chain carries TRBV30 and TRBJ2-1; 7 bases match TRBD2. CDR3 size: 12 residues. With V trimmed by 5 bases and J by 7 bases, 5 bases remained unmatched. Germline assignment: CDR1 GTSNPN and CDR2 SVGIG (reference sequence). DNA of the CDR3: TGTGCCTGGGGACTAGTTTCGAATGAGCAGTTCTTC. Translation: CAWGLVSNEQFF. The whole variable domain, filled in from reference TRBV30 and TRBJ2-1, reads SQTIHQWPATLVQPVGSPLSLECTVEGTSNPNLYWYRQAAGRGLQLLFYSVGIGQISSEVPQNLSASRPQDRQFILSSKKLLLSDSGFYLCAWGLVSNEQFFGPGTRLTVL.

The CDR3, as DNA: TGTGCCTCTGGACAGATCGGCGGCTACACCTTC. It is translated as CASGQIGGYTF. V usage is TRBV30 and J usage is TRBJ1-2, with D perhaps matching TRBD1 (6 bases). Germline V gives CDR1 GTSNPN, CDR2 SVGIG (reference sequence). The CDR3 extends over 11 amino acids. Trimming took 7 bases from V and 8 from J, leaving 14 bases between them.

This clone came up many times. The V gene is TRBV2, the J gene TRBJ1-2; D gene ambiguous. The V gene lost 6 bases and the J gene lost 7 bases, with 9 bases spanning the gap. Per the germline V gene, CDR1 is SNHLY and CDR2 is FYNNEI. The CDR3 runs 11 residues. The CDR3 coding sequence is TGTGCCAGCAGCTATTCTATTGGCTACACCTTC. This sequence encodes CASSYSIGYTF.

This clone was recorded a few times. The chain recombines TRBV10-3 with TRBJ1-2, with TRBD1 matching 8 bases. The trim removed 11 bases at V and 5 bases at J, leaving 10 bases unmatched. Germline-derived CDR1 and CDR2 are ENHRY and SYGVKD. There are 13 residues in the CDR3. DNA of the CDR3: TGTGCCTCCCGTCAGGGGGCGGAGTATGGCTACACCTTC. Translation: CASRQGAEYGYTF.

At least ten counts were recorded for this clone. This sequence joins TRBV28 and TRBJ2-4, with 7 bases identical to TRBD2. This CDR3 contains 15 residues. CDR1 MDHEN and CDR2 SYDVKM come from the germline V gene. V shed 3 bases and J 0 bases; nucleotides not matched to a gene: 2. The CDR3 bases are TGTGCCAGCAGTTTCACGGGAGGAGCCAAAAACATTCAGTACTTC. Its protein product is CASSFTGGAKNIQYF.

This clone has at least ten counts. The gene calls are TRBV15 and TRBJ2-6; D perhaps matches TRBD2 (6 bases). This CDR3 comprises 14 residues. Germline-derived CDR1 and CDR2 are LNHNV and YYDKDF (reference sequence). V lost 9 bases and J lost 2, with 11 bases in between. CDR3 in DNA: TGTGCCACACGCGGGGTCCCTGGGGCCAACGTCCTGACTTTC. Its protein product is CATRGVPGANVLTF.

The gene calls are TRBV21-1 and TRBJ2-3; the D call in the table, TRBD2, was not verified against the DNA. TRBV21-1 is noted as a pseudogene. CDR3 length: 15 residues. CDR3 residues: CASSKVYDGTDTQYF. The CDR3 nucleotides are TGTGCCAGCAGCAAAGTATACGACGGGACAGATACGCAGTATTTT.

This clone has more than one count but fewer than ten. The chain carries TRBV30 and TRBJ2-7, with 7 positions matching TRBD1. V lost 7 bases to trimming and J lost 1 base; unmatched junction nucleotides: 10. Germline CDR1 and CDR2: GTSNPN and SVGIG (reference sequence). The CDR3 covers 14 residues. CDR3 DNA sequence: TGTGCCTCATACAGGGGACCGGGGTCCTACGAGCAGTACTTC. Its protein product is CASYRGPGSYEQYF.

J is TRBJ2-2 and V is TRBV30, with D maybe TRBD2 (6 bases). The CDR3 is 15 amino acids. V was trimmed by 3 bases and J by 1 base, leaving 12 bases between them. Germline lookup yields CDR1 GTSNPN and CDR2 SVGIG (reference sequence). The CDR3 loop reads CAWRRRELNTGELFF. DNA of the CDR3: TGTGCCTGGAGGCGGAGGGAGTTGAACACCGGGGAGCTGTTTTTT.

The V and J genes are TRBV19 and TRBJ1-5; possibly TRBD1 for D (5 bases). Germline V gene sequence: CDR1 LNHDA, CDR2 SQIVND (reference sequence). V gave up 8 bases and J gave up 7 bases, with 12 bases separating them. This CDR3 has 12 residues. CDR3 amino acids: CASSVGGQPQHF. CDR3 nucleotides: TGTGCCAGTTCGGTCGGGGGACAGCCCCAGCATTTT.

The chain employs TRBV13 and TRBJ1-1; 8 bases fit TRBD1. The CDR3 contains 14 residues. V lost 6 bases to trimming and J lost 3 bases; unmatched junction nucleotides: 6. Germline-derived CDR1 and CDR2 are PRHDT and FYEKMQ (reference sequence). The CDR3, as DNA: TGTGCCAGCAGGAAACAGGGGGGAGACACTGAAGCTTTCTTT. It codes for CASRKQGGDTEAFF. The full variable domain, completed using reference TRBV13 and TRBJ1-1, is AAGVIQSPRHLIKEKRETATLKCYPIPRHDTVYWYQQGPGQDPQFLISFYEKMQSDKGSIPDRFSAQQFSDYHSELNMSSLELGDSALYFCASRKQGGDTEAFFGQGTRLTVV.

This clone was recorded a few times. V gene TRBV5-1 combines with J gene TRBJ1-5; TRBD1 is a possible D gene (6 bases). V was shortened by 1 base and J by 1 base, with 9 bases between the two germline ends. CDR1 is SGHRS, CDR2 YFSETQ, per germline. The CDR3 runs 15 residues. The CDR3 loop reads CASSLTGQSNQPQHF. The CDR3 DNA follows: TGCGCCAGCAGCTTGACCGGACAGAGCAATCAGCCCCAGCATTTT.

As DNA, the CDR3 is TGCAGCGTTGAAAAACAGGGAGGCACTGAAGCTTTCTTT. Translation gives CSVEKQGGTEAFF. The gene calls are TRBV29-1 and TRBJ1-1; D may be TRBD1 (6 bases). The ends were cut back, 2 bases at V and 4 bases at J, with 11 bases in the middle. CDR3 length equals 13 residues. Germline V gene data show CDR1 as SQVTM and CDR2 as ANQGSEA.

V is TRBV6-1 and J is TRBJ1-4; D remains ambiguous. The CDR3 has 14 residues. The germline V gene has CDR1 MNHNS and CDR2 SASEGT. V gave up 2 bases and J gave up 5 bases, with 9 bases separating them. This chain's CDR3 is CASSESRGNEKLFF. CDR3 DNA: TGTGCCAGCAGTGAAAGTCGAGGGAATGAAAAACTGTTTTTT.

This chain joins TRBV5-1 and TRBJ2-5, with TRBD2 matching over 10 bases. The CDR3 totals 18 residues. In germline, CDR1 is SGHRS, CDR2 YFSETQ. Trimming cost V 3 bases and J 5 bases; bases outside gene matches: 16. The CDR3 bases are TGCGCCAGCAGCTCGGGCGCTTCTAGCGGGAGATGGGGGGAGACCCAGTACTTC. It encodes CASSSGASSGRWGETQYF.